The 5 T cell receptor beta chains in this list originate from one sample, sequenced in a study of tumor-infiltrating lymphocytes in primary liver carcinoma. The source material, 20-30 mg of unsorted bulk tissue, was used to co-extract RNA and DNA. The authors made TCR beta cDNA from approximately 500 ng total RNA with a constant-region primer. Each TCR beta library was derived from three nested multiplex PCR rounds that employed slightly modified ARM-PCR. The first two PCR rounds, approximately 10 cycles each, used TRBV1-TRBV30 forward primers and a C-beta reverse primer. TCRdb recomputed calls from the multiplex PCR reads with MiXCR, one row per CDR3 protein. The repertoire has around 27,000 distinct CDR3 sequences, around 79% of them found once; the top ten carry approximately 49%. Input material: liver tumor tissue from sampling region 3. The subset here: tumor region T3, left-lateral pole. The receptors were sampled from a man in his forties with primary liver carcinoma and hepatitis B virus infection.

This chain links TRBV10-2 with TRBJ1-1; the D gene is possibly TRBD1 (6 bases). The CDR3 length is 14 residues. Germline V gene lookup returns CDR1 WSHSY and CDR2 SAAADI. The V and J ends lost 10 bases and 4 bases respectively, with 19 bases between them. Here the CDR3 reads CANKSGTRSTEAFF. The CDR3, as DNA: TGCGCCAATAAATCAGGGACAAGGAGCACTGAAGCTTTCTTT.

This clonotype came up many times. The rearrangement uses TRBV5-1 and TRBJ2-2; no clear D gene. The V gene's germline CDR1 is SGHRS and CDR2 YFSETQ. This CDR3 is built from 14 residues. Trimming cost V 0 bases and J 6 bases, with 9 bases left between them. As DNA, the CDR3 is TGCGCCAGCAGCTTGGAAAGGATCCCCGGGGAGCTGTTTTTT. Its translation is CASSLERIPGELFF.

As to this clonotype: One junction end disagrees with the germline gene, perhaps due to a read error. V gene TRBV28 combines with J gene TRBJ2-6; a weak D match, TRBD1 (5 bases). This CDR3 region has 18 residues. The germline V gene has CDR1 MDHEN and CDR2 SYDVKM. In DNA, the CDR3 is TGTGCCAGCAATACTTCAAGGGGTACGAGCTCTGGGGCCAATGTCCTGACTTTC. Translating it yields CASNTSRGTSSGANVLTF.

To note about this clonotype: One end of the junction varies from germline; a read error may be responsible. The rearrangement joins TRBV7-8 to TRBJ2-7; D is unresolved. CDR3 length: 12 residues. Germline lookup yields CDR1 SGHVS and CDR2 FQNEAQ. The chain's CDR3 is CASSSSSHEQYF. CDR3 DNA sequence: TGTGCCAGCAGCTCATCCTCCCACGAGCAGTACTTC.

This clonotype appeared a single time. A read error may produce the germline difference seen at one junction end. V and J are TRBV11-3 and TRBJ2-6, with D perhaps matching TRBD1 or TRBD2 (5 bases each). The CDR3 totals 14 residues. Germline CDR1 SGHNT, CDR2 YENEEA. The CDR3 coding sequence is TGTGCCAACAGCGACAGAGCTGGGACCAACGTCCTGATTTTC. This translates into CANSDRAGTNVLIF. Supplemented by reference TRBV11-3 and TRBJ2-6, the full variable domain reads EAGVVQSPRYKIIEKKQPVAFWCNPISGHNTLYWYLQNLGQGPELLIRYENEEAVDDSQLPKDRFSAERLKGVDSTLKIQPAELGDSAVYLCANSDRAGTNVLIFGAGSRLTVL.